The 18 T cell receptor beta chains below come from one sample, sequenced in a study of OX40 agonist ivuxolimab in advanced cancers. The data were produced by immunoSEQ multiplex PCR, yet TCRdb's version contains in-frame clones alone and is incomplete. The table records about 74,000 clones, less than 90% of them present only once. The sequenced sample was CD4+ or CD8+ T cells sorted from blood, obtained in a trial of the OX40 agonist ivuxolimab. The receptors stem from an adult with an advanced solid tumor such as melanoma, head and neck, liver or kidney cancer.

The V and J genes are TRBV28 and TRBJ1-2; tentatively, D is TRBD1 (6 bases). Germline CDR1 is MDHEN and CDR2 is SYDVKM. Trimming pared 5 bases from V and 3 bases from J, leaving 13 bases between. The CDR3 totals 14 residues. Here the CDR3 reads CASSPPGGDYGYTF. The CDR3 region has the DNA TGTGCCAGCAGTCCCCCCGGGGGCGACTATGGCTACACCTTC.

This clone appeared once. This sequence joins TRBV6-5 and TRBJ1-1, with D maybe TRBD1 (5 bases). Trimming stripped 2 bases from V and 1 base from J, with 8 bases between. CDR1 MNHEY and CDR2 SVGAGI come from the germline V gene. The CDR3 loop spans 14 amino acids. Written as DNA, the CDR3 is TGTGCCAGCAGTTACGGGACGAAGAACACTGAAGCTTTCTTT. This sequence encodes CASSYGTKNTEAFF.

The chain has TRBV29-1 and TRBJ1-1, with TRBD1 as a possible D gene (5 bases). Per the germline V gene, CDR1 is SQVTM and CDR2 is ANQGSEA. The CDR3 loop spans 14 amino acids. Trimming took 2 bases from V and 11 from J, leaving 21 bases between them. The DNA for the CDR3 is TGCAGCGTTGAACCTAGCTGGACATTTCAGGAGGCTTTCTTT. This codes for CSVEPSWTFQEAFF.

This clone has only a few counts. V is TRBV10-3 and J is TRBJ2-1; TRBD2 matches at 7 bases. Unmatched junction bases numbered 9, after V lost 7 bases and J lost 3 bases. The CDR3 is made up of 15 amino acids. Germline V gives CDR1 ENHRY, CDR2 SYGVKD. In DNA, the CDR3 is TGTGCCATCACCTCTCCCGGGACTATCTACAATGAGCAGTTCTTC. It yields the protein CAITSPGTIYNEQFF.

This chain links TRBV28 with TRBJ2-5; D is perhaps TRBD1 or TRBD2 (5 bases each). From germline, CDR1 is MDHEN and CDR2 SYDVKM. This CDR3 contains 18 residues. The V gene lost 6 bases and the J gene lost 7 bases, with 30 bases spanning the gap. CDR3 protein: CASRGLRTGWGPKGTQYF. For the CDR3, the DNA is TGTGCCAGCAGAGGCCTCCGGACTGGCTGGGGCCCAAAAGGGACCCAGTACTTC.

The CDR3 region has the DNA TGTGCCAGCAGCGGGAGACAGGGCATCCAAAATCTCTACGAGCAGTACTTC. It translates to CASSGRQGIQNLYEQYF. This chain connects TRBV13 to TRBJ2-7; 7 nucleotides match TRBD1. Trimming took 5 bases from V and 3 from J; bases not matched to a gene: 16. Germline values: CDR1 PRHDT, CDR2 FYEKMQ (reference sequence). The CDR3 runs 17 residues.

In the case of this clone: A read error may produce the germline difference seen at one junction end. CDR3 DNA sequence: TGTGCCAGCACCTTAGGACTAGCGGGGGGCACTGAGCAGTTCTTC. This encodes CASTLGLAGGTEQFF. V is TRBV7-2 and J is TRBJ2-1; 14 nucleotides match TRBD2. This CDR3 contains 15 residues. The germline CDR1 and CDR2 sequences are SGHTA and FQGNSA.

The rearrangement joins TRBV12-5 to TRBJ2-1, with 10 bases matching TRBD2. The junction had 1 base not matched to a gene; V was cut back by 1 base and J by 1 base. CDR1 LGHNT and CDR2 FRNRAP come from the germline V gene. The CDR3 covers 16 residues. This chain's CDR3 is CASGLELAGSYNEQFF. CDR3 DNA sequence: TGTGCTAGTGGTTTGGAACTAGCGGGATCCTACAATGAGCAGTTCTTC. Drawing the rest from reference TRBV12-5 and TRBJ2-1, the complete variable domain is DARVTQTPRHKVTEMGQEVTMRCQPILGHNTVFWYRQTMMQGLELLAYFRNRAPLDDSGMPKDRFSAEMPDATLATLKIQPSEPRDSAVYFCASGLELAGSYNEQFFGPGTRLTVL.

The V gene is TRBV18, the J gene TRBJ2-1; unclear D gene. CDR3 length: 13 residues. Deletions cut 3 bases from V and 10 bases from J, with 13 bases between. CDR1 KGHSH and CDR2 LQKENI come from the germline V gene. The CDR3 here is CASSPAGSREQFF. In DNA, the CDR3 is TGTGCCAGCTCACCCGCCGGGTCCAGAGAGCAGTTCTTC.

This chain joins TRBV4-1 and TRBJ1-6; 10 nucleotides agree with TRBD1. The CDR3 runs to 20 residues. CDR1 and CDR2 from the germline V gene are MGHRA and YSYEKL. J gave up 7 bases and V 7 bases, and 22 bases lay outside the gene matches. The CDR3 coding sequence is TGCGCCAGCACCCCTACCGGAGGGGTTCGACAGGGGGCAGGAAATTCACCCCTCCACTTT. Its protein is CASTPTGGVRQGAGNSPLHF.

The chain couples TRBV19 to TRBJ2-2; tentatively, D is TRBD1 or TRBD2 (5 bases each). The V gene lost 4 bases and the J gene lost 1 base, with 16 bases spanning the gap. Germline loops: CDR1 LNHDA, CDR2 SQIVND (reference sequence). CDR3 length: 17 residues. The CDR3 spells CASSSGEGLGNTGELFF. DNA of the CDR3: TGTGCCAGTAGTAGCGGAGAGGGGTTGGGGAACACCGGGGAGCTGTTTTTT.

This clone has just one count. Other DNA sequences in this sample translate to the same CDR3. This chain links TRBV29-1 with TRBJ1-1; a weak D match, TRBD1 (6 bases). CDR3 length equals 11 residues. Germline loops: CDR1 SQVTM, CDR2 ANQGSEA. The ends were cut back, 6 bases at V and 11 bases at J, with 16 bases in the middle. As DNA, the CDR3 is TGCAGCGTCGTTCGGACAGATCGGGCTTTCTTT. Protein sequence: CSVVRTDRAFF.

V and J are TRBV4-3 and TRBJ1-2; D might be TRBD1 (6 bases). The CDR3 sequence is 16 residues long. The germline V gene encodes CDR1 LGHNA and CDR2 YSLEER. Trimming shortened V by 4 bases and J by 4 bases, and 19 bases separated the two germline ends. This CDR3 is CASSLITGPTSYGYTF. The CDR3 DNA follows: TGCGCCAGCAGCCTTATTACAGGGCCGACTAGCTATGGCTACACCTTC.

The CDR3: CATRGQATYEQYF. Written as DNA, the CDR3 is TGTGCCACCCGCGGACAGGCCACCTACGAGCAGTACTTC. The chain couples TRBV28 to TRBJ2-7; 7 bases line up with TRBD1. The V segment lost 10 bases and the J segment 2 bases; nucleotides outside the gene matches: 8. Germline CDR1 MDHEN, CDR2 SYDVKM. The CDR3 spans 13 residues.

The V gene is TRBV5-4, the J gene TRBJ2-2; a weak D match, TRBD2 (7 bases). Germline V gene lookup returns CDR1 SGHNT and CDR2 YYREEE (reference sequence). V dropped 4 bases and J dropped 2 bases, with 21 bases sitting between them. The CDR3 has 18 amino acids. CDR3 DNA: TGTGCCAGCAGCCCCCGAGGCCGGGGGGCTCGTAACACCGGGGAGCTGTTTTTT. Its protein is CASSPRGRGARNTGELFF.

This chain connects TRBV4-1 to TRBJ2-1; TRBD2 matches 8 bases. V trimming: 3 bases; J trimming: 10 bases; junction bases outside the gene matches: 20. The CDR3 is 18 residues long. Germline lookup yields CDR1 MGHRA and CDR2 YSYEKL. CDR3: CASSQAAGDSLGLREQFF. CDR3 DNA sequence: TGCGCCAGCAGCCAGGCAGCGGGGGATTCACTGGGTCTAAGGGAGCAGTTCTTC.

J is TRBJ1-6 and V is TRBV19; 9 nucleotides agree with TRBD1. The CDR3 extends over 14 amino acids. Germline CDR1 LNHDA, CDR2 SQIVND (reference sequence). Trimming took 5 bases from V and 11 from J; bases not matched to a gene: 7. The CDR3 loop is CASSQGQGIPPLHF. The CDR3 bases are TGTGCCAGTAGTCAAGGACAGGGGATACCACCCCTCCACTTT.

The chain employs TRBV7-6 and TRBJ2-5; 11 nucleotides match TRBD1. CDR1 is SGHVS and CDR2 is FNYEAQ in the germline V gene. The CDR3 has 18 residues. After removal of 3 bases from V and 2 bases from J, the junction contained 11 bases not matched to a gene. CDR3 in DNA: TGTGCCAGCAGCTTTCGGTGGGGCGGACAGGGGGCTCAAGAGACCCAGTACTTC. Translating it yields CASSFRWGGQGAQETQYF.